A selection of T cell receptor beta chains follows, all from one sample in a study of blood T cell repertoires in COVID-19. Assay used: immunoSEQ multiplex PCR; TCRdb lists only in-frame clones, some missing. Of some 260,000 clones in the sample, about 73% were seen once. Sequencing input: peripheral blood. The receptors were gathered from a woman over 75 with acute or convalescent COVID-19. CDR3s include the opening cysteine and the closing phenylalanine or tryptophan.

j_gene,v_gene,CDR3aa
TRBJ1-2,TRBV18,CASSPSSGDRGYTF
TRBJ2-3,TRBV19,CASREGPAADTQYF
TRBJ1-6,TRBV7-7,CASNPDTVYNSPLHF
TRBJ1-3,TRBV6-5,CASSYSGTTGGNTIYF
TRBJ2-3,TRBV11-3,CASSTGLAGGGMQYF
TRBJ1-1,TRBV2,CASKGERSRNTEAFF
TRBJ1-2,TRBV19,CASSATGGGGYGYTF
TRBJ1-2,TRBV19,CASSKGTVYGYTF
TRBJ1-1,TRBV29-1,CSVEDWPMNTEAFF
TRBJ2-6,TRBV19,CASSPDSLTSGANVLTF
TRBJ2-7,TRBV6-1,CASSDGSLVTLYEQYF
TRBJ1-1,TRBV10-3,CAIRQGTEAFF
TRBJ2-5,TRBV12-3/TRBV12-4,CASSFEGETQYF
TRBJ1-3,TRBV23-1,CASSQSGQRADGPAWHGNTIYF
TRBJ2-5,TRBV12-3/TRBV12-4,CASSLGRETQYF
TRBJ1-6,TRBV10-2,CASSPNRGRNSPLHF
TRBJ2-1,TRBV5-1,CASSLAGVAGGGEQFF
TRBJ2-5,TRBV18,CASSPRSGLVGETQYF
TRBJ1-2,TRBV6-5,CASTVLFNYGYTF
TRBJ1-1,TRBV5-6,CASSLGQGLNTEAFF
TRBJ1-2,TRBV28,CASRDRGGYTF
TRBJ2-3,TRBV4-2,CASSQEAGAGGPDTQYF
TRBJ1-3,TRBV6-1,CASSDHQARGNTIYF
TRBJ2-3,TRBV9,CASSVVSSGGAGDTQYF